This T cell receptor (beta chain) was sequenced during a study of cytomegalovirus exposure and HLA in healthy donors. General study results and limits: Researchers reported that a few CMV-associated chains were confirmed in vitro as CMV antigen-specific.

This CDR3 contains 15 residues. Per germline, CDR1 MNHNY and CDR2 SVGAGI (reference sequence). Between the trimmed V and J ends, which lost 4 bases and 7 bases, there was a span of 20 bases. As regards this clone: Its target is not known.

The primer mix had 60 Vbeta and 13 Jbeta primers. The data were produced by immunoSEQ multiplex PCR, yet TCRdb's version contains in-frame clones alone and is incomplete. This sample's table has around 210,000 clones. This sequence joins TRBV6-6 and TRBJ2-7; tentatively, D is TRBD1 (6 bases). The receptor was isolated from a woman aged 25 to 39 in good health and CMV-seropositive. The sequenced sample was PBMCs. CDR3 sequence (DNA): TGTGCCAGCAGTTCCATAACCGGGACAACCAAGGAGCAGTACTTC. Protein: CASSSITGTTKEQYF.